Listed below are T cell receptor beta chains from one sample, sequenced in a study of blood T cell repertoires in COVID-19. TCRdb's table, derived via immunoSEQ multiplex PCR, lists solely in-frame clones and lacks some. In the table there are about 220,000 clones, approximately 90% of which are singletons. Input material: PBMCs or T cells enriched from blood (not recorded which). Source of these receptors: a woman younger than 45 who had recovered from COVID-19. Each CDR3 is given with its conserved first and last residue. A D gene is named only where the DNA matches it firmly. Size is omitted from some rows. Given values are once, few, many or a class for expanded clones.

d_gene: TRBD2; v_gene: TRBV5-1; j_gene: TRBJ2-1; abundance: -; CDR3nt: TGCGCCAGCACCCAGGAGACGGGGGGAGGGAATGAGCAGTTCTTC; CDR3aa: CASTQETGGGNEQFF
d_gene: TRBD1; v_gene: TRBV2; j_gene: TRBJ1-5; abundance: -; CDR3nt: TGTGCCAGCAGTGACGACAGGGGTAATCAGCCCCAGCATTTT; CDR3aa: CASSDDRGNQPQHF
d_gene: TRBD1; v_gene: TRBV9; j_gene: TRBJ1-4; abundance: -; CDR3nt: TGTGCCAGCAGCGTAGCTTCGGGACAGGGGGAAGAAAAACTGTTTTTT; CDR3aa: CASSVASGQGEEKLFF
d_gene: -; v_gene: TRBV11-2; j_gene: TRBJ2-3; abundance: -; CDR3nt: TGTGCCAGCAGCTTCACCAGGGGCACAGATACGCAGTATTTT; CDR3aa: CASSFTRGTDTQYF
d_gene: TRBD1; v_gene: TRBV7-9; j_gene: TRBJ1-1; abundance: -; CDR3nt: TGTGCCAGCAGCTCGTCCGGGACAGGGGGCCGAAACACTGAAGCTTTCTTT; CDR3aa: CASSSSGTGGRNTEAFF
d_gene: TRBD2; v_gene: TRBV7-2; j_gene: TRBJ2-2; abundance: -; CDR3nt: TGTGCCAGCAGCTTTCTCACGGGGGGGGCCGGGGAGCTGTTTTTT; CDR3aa: CASSFLTGGAGELFF
d_gene: TRBD1; v_gene: TRBV7-9; j_gene: TRBJ1-2; abundance: -; CDR3nt: TGTGCCAGCAGTTTGGGACAGGGGGCCTCTGGCTACACCTTC; CDR3aa: CASSLGQGASGYTF
d_gene: -; v_gene: TRBV7-8; j_gene: TRBJ1-2; abundance: once; CDR3nt: TGTGCCAGCAGCCCCTCCGCGGACAGCTATGGCTACACCTTC; CDR3aa: CASSPSADSYGYTF
d_gene: TRBD1; v_gene: TRBV10-3; j_gene: TRBJ1-1; abundance: -; CDR3nt: TGTGCCATCAGTGAATCCCCGGACAGGGTTAACACTGAAGCTTTCTTT; CDR3aa: CAISESPDRVNTEAFF
d_gene: TRBD1; v_gene: TRBV3-1/TRBV3-2; j_gene: TRBJ1-4; abundance: few; CDR3nt: TGTGCCAGCAGCAGGAGGCCGTCGGGACAGGGGAATGAAAAACTGTTTTTT; CDR3aa: CASSRRPSGQGNEKLFF
d_gene: -; v_gene: TRBV29-1; j_gene: TRBJ1-1; abundance: few; CDR3nt: TGCAGCGTTGAGGTGGGGGGGAACACTGAAGCTTTCTTT; CDR3aa: CSVEVGGNTEAFF